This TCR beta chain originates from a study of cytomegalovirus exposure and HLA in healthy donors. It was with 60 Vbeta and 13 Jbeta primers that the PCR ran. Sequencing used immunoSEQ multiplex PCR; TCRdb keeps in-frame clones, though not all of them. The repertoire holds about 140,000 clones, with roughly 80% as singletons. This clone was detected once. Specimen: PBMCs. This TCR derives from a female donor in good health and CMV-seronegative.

The CDR3 coding sequence is TGTGCCAGCAGCTTAGACCCGCAACAGGGCCTCTTTTCTGGAAACACCATATATTTT. Translation gives CASSLDPQQGLFSGNTIYF. This sequence joins TRBV7-9 and TRBJ1-3; weak D call: TRBD1 (6 bases). CDR3 length: 19 amino acids. Germline-derived CDR1 and CDR2 are SEHNR and FQNEAQ (reference sequence). Trimming took 1 base from V and 1 from J, leaving 20 bases between them.